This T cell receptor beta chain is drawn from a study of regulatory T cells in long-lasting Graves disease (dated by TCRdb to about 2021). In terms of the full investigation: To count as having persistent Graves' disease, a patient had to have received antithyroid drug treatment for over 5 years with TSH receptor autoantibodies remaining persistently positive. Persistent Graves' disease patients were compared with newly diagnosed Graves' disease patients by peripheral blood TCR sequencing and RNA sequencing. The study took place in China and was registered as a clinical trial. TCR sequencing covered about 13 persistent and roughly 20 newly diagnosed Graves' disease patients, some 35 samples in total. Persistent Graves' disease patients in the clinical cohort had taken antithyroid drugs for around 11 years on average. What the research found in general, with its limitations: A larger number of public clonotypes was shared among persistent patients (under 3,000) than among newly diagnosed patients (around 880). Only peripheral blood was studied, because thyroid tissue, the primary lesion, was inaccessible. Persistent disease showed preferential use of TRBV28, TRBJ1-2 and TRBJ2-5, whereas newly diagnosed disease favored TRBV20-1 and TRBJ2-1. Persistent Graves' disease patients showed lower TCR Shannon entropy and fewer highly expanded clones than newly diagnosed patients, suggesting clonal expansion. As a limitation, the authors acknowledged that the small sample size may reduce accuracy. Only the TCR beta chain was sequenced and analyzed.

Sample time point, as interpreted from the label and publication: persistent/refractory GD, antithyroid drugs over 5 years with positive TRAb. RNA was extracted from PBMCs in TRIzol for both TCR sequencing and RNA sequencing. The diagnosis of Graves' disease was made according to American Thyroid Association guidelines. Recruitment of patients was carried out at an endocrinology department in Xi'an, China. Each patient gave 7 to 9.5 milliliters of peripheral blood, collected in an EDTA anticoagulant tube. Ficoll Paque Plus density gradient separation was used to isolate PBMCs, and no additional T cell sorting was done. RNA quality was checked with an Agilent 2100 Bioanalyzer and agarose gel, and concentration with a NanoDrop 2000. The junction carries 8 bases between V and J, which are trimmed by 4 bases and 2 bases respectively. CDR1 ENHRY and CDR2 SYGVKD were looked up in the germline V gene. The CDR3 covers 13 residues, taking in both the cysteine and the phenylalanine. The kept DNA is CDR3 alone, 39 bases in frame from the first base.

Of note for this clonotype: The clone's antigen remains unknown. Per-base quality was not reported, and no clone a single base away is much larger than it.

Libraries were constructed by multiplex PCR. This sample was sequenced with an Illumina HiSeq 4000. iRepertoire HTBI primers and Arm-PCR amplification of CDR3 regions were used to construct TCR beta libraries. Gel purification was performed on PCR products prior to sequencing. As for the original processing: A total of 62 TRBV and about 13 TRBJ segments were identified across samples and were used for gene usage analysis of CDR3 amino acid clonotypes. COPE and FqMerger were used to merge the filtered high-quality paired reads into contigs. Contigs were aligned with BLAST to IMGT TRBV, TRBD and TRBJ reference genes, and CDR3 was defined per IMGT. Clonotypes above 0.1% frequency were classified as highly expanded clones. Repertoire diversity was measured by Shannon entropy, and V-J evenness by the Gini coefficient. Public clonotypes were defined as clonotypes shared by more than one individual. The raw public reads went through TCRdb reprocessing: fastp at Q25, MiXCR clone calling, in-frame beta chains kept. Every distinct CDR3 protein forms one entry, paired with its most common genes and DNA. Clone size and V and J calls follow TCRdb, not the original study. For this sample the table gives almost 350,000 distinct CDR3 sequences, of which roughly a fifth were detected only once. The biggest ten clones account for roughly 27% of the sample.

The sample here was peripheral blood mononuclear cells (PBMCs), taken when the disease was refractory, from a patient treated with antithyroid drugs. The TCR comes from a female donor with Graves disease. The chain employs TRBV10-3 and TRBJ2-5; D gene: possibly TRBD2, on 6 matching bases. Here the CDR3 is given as CAISAGGQETQYF. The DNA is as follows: TGTGCCATCAGTGCTGGGGGGCAAGAGACCCAGTACTTC.